Presented here are 32 T cell receptor beta chains from one specimen sequenced in a study of blood T cell repertoires in COVID-19. Produced via immunoSEQ multiplex PCR; TCRdb's table is partial and in-frame only. The table has 160,000 or so clones, roughly 90% seen once. Sequencing was performed on peripheral blood. These receptors originate from a man aged 60 to 75 with acute or convalescent COVID-19.

The chain recombines TRBV15 with TRBJ1-2; D unclear. Germline V gives CDR1 LNHNV, CDR2 YYDKDF (reference sequence). V lost 0 bases to trimming and J lost 8 bases, with 16 bases between them. This CDR3 is built from 15 residues. The CDR3 region is CATSRDTGSPEGYTF. The CDR3 nucleotides are TGTGCCACCAGCAGAGACACCGGGTCTCCTGAGGGCTACACCTTC.

V is TRBV5-1 and J is TRBJ2-1; a possible D gene is TRBD2 (6 bases). The CDR3 spans 15 residues. CDR1 and CDR2 from the germline V gene are SGHRS and YFSETQ. With 0 bases removed from V and 6 bases from J, the gap between germline ends came to 13 bases. The CDR3 is CASSLVNRRGNEQFF. The CDR3, as DNA: TGCGCCAGCAGCTTGGTTAATAGGCGGGGCAATGAGCAGTTCTTC.

As DNA, the CDR3 is TGTGCCTGGAGTGGTGGCGGGGGAATAGATACGCAGTATTTT. Its protein is CAWSGGGGIDTQYF. The V and J genes are TRBV30 and TRBJ2-3, with TRBD2 matching over 7 bases. CDR1 is GTSNPN, CDR2 SVGIG, per germline (reference sequence). V was clipped by 1 base and J by 5 bases; unmatched bases: 6. This CDR3 contains 14 residues.

The gene calls are TRBV11-2 and TRBJ2-7, with TRBD1 matching over 11 bases. The CDR3 is 17 amino acids. Germline assignment: CDR1 SGHAT and CDR2 FQNNGV. After removal of 0 bases from V and 6 bases from J, the junction contained 10 bases not matched to a gene. DNA of the CDR3: TGTGCCAGCAGCTTAGATACGTGGAGGACAGGGGGCGCCGAGCAGTACTTC. Its protein is CASSLDTWRTGGAEQYF.

This clone appeared a few times. This chain links TRBV6-5 with TRBJ1-6; D perhaps matches TRBD1 (5 bases). This CDR3 is 13 amino acids long. The V end lost 8 bases, the J end lost 10 bases, and 15 bases lay between the germline ends. Per the germline V gene, CDR1 is MNHEY and CDR2 is SVGAGI. This chain's CDR3 is CASQSAGGSPLHF. CDR3 nucleotide sequence: TGTGCCAGCCAAAGCGCGGGGGGATCACCCCTCCACTTT.

The chain recombines TRBV30 with TRBJ1-6; D ambiguous. CDR1 and CDR2 from the germline V gene are GTSNPN and SVGIG (reference sequence). The CDR3 covers 11 residues. The CDR3 nucleotides read TGTGCAGTAATTTCCGGTTCACCCCTCCACTTT. Protein sequence: CAVISGSPLHF. The full variable domain, with the rest looked up from reference TRBV30 and TRBJ1-6, is SQTIHQWPATLVQPVGSPLSLECTVEGTSNPNLYWYRQAAGRGLQLLFYSVGIGQISSEVPQNLSASRPQDRQFILSSKKLLLSDSGFYLCAVISGSPLHFGNGTRLTVT.

This clone has only a few counts. The chain combines TRBV5-1 with TRBJ2-1; a weak D match, TRBD1 (6 bases). The CDR3 is made up of 16 amino acids. The germline gives CDR1 SGHRS, CDR2 YFSETQ. Trimming stripped 5 bases from V and 5 bases from J, with 20 bases between. The CDR3 bases are TGCGCCAGCAGTAATGGCAGGCCAACAGGGAACAATGAGCAGTTCTTC. Amino acids: CASSNGRPTGNNEQFF.

The gene calls are TRBV14 and TRBJ1-2; 7 bases fit TRBD1. Trimming cost V 4 bases and J 7 bases; bases outside gene matches: 12. CDR1 and CDR2 (germline): SGHDN, FVKESK. The CDR3 has 15 residues. CDR3 sequence reads: CASSPLRQGGFGYTF. The DNA of the CDR3 is TGTGCCAGCAGCCCCCTTCGACAGGGTGGGTTTGGCTACACCTTC.

V gene TRBV3-1 (or the pseudogene TRBV3-2) combines with J gene TRBJ1-2, with D uncertain. Germline CDR1 is LGHDT and CDR2 is YNNKEL (reference sequence). The CDR3 sequence is 13 residues long. V dropped 5 bases and J dropped 6 bases, with 13 bases sitting between them. The CDR3 reads CASSGRGLDGYTF. The CDR3 DNA sequence: TGTGCCAGCAGCGGCCGGGGATTGGATGGCTACACCTTC.

This chain connects TRBV11-2 to TRBJ2-5; 8 positions agree with TRBD1. CDR1 SGHAT and CDR2 FQNNGV come from the germline V gene. V lost 5 bases, J lost 4 bases, and 3 bases stayed unmatched. The length of the CDR3 is 13 residues. CDR3 amino acids: CASSPTGAETQYF. CDR3 in DNA: TGTGCCAGCAGCCCGACAGGGGCAGAGACCCAGTACTTC.

This clone showed up just a few times. This chain links TRBV5-4 with TRBJ2-7, with D possibly matching TRBD2 (6 bases). The V gene's germline CDR1 is SGHNT and CDR2 YYREEE (reference sequence). With 3 bases removed from V and 3 bases from J, the gap between germline ends came to 13 bases. The CDR3 contains 14 residues. The CDR3 loop reads CASSSGTLGYEQYF. CDR3 nucleotides: TGTGCCAGCAGCTCCGGGACTTTGGGCTACGAGCAGTACTTC.

CDR3 coding DNA: TGCGCCAGCAGCTGGGGACATACGAACACCGGGGAGCTGTTTTTT. Translated, it gives CASSWGHTNTGELFF. The V and J genes are TRBV5-1 and TRBJ2-2; tentative D call: TRBD1 (6 bases). Germline loops: CDR1 SGHRS, CDR2 YFSETQ. The ends were cut back, 3 bases at V and 0 bases at J, with 9 bases in the middle. The CDR3 spans 15 residues.

The CDR3 is CASSYHPGLSNTGELFF. CDR3 bases: TGTGCCAGCAGCTACCACCCGGGACTGTCGAACACCGGGGAGCTGTTTTTT. J is TRBJ2-2 and V is TRBV7-2; weak D call: TRBD2 (6 bases). Between the trimmed V and J ends, which lost 4 bases and 0 bases, there was a span of 15 bases. The CDR3 length is 17 residues. CDR1 is SGHTA, CDR2 FQGNSA, per germline.

V is TRBV10-3 and J is TRBJ2-2; D is possibly TRBD1 (6 bases). Trimming removed 6 bases at V and 4 bases at J, with 21 bases between. CDR3 size: 17 residues. Germline CDR1 reads ENHRY; CDR2 reads SYGVKD. This CDR3 is CAISGSGDVGGTGELFF. Written as DNA, the CDR3 is TGTGCCATCAGCGGGTCAGGGGACGTCGGTGGCACCGGGGAGCTGTTTTTT.

This chain uses TRBV5-1 with TRBJ2-3, with 9 bases that match TRBD2. CDR1 and CDR2 (germline): SGHRS, YFSETQ. The CDR3 has 17 residues. After removal of 4 bases from V and 0 bases from J, the junction contained 9 bases not matched to a gene. CDR3 sequence (DNA): TGCGCCAGCAGCCGAGCGGGGCTAGCGGGGAGCACAGATACGCAGTATTTT. Protein product: CASSRAGLAGSTDTQYF.

This chain joins TRBV5-4 and TRBJ1-2; TRBD1 might be the D (5 bases). The V gene's germline CDR1 is SGHNT and CDR2 YYREEE (reference sequence). This CDR3 spans 15 amino acids. The V end lost 5 bases, the J end lost 3 bases, and 17 bases lay between the germline ends. CDR3 sequence: CASSLQGASDYGYTF. CDR3 coding DNA: TGTGCCAGCAGTCTTCAGGGCGCTAGCGACTATGGCTACACCTTC.

This rearrangement joins TRBV12-3 or TRBV12-4 to TRBJ1-5, with D possibly matching TRBD1 (5 bases). V dropped 5 bases and J dropped 6 bases, with 8 bases sitting between them. The CDR3 sequence is 12 residues long. DNA of the CDR3: TGTGCCAGCAGTCACAGGATTCAGCCCCAGCATTTT. Encoded protein: CASSHRIQPQHF.

The gene calls are TRBV11-2 and TRBJ2-3; 7 bases are shared with TRBD1. Germline loops: CDR1 SGHAT, CDR2 FQNNGV. V shed 5 bases, J shed 3 bases, and the junction held 8 bases outside the gene matches. This CDR3 has 15 amino acids. The CDR3 region has the DNA TGTGCCAGCAGCCCGACAGGGATGGGAACAGATACGCAGTATTTT. Amino acids: CASSPTGMGTDTQYF.

The chain combines TRBV7-6 with TRBJ2-3; 16 bases are a match to TRBD2. V shed 2 bases and J 0 bases; nucleotides not matched to a gene: 8. Germline V gene sequence: CDR1 SGHVS, CDR2 FNYEAQ. The length of the CDR3 is 20 residues. CDR3 sequence: CASSLLPGLAGGRSTDTQYF. The CDR3, as DNA: TGTGCCAGCAGCTTACTACCGGGACTAGCGGGGGGGCGCAGCACAGATACGCAGTATTTT.

This clone has only one observation. The chain is built from TRBV7-2 and TRBJ2-4, with a possible D match to TRBD1 (6 bases). The V end lost 6 bases, the J end lost 0 bases, and 15 bases lay between the germline ends. The germline V gene has CDR1 SGHTA and CDR2 FQGNSA. CDR3 size: 16 residues. CDR3: CASSQQGVLAKNIQYF. DNA for the CDR3: TGTGCCAGCAGTCAACAGGGAGTTCTAGCCAAAAACATTCAGTACTTC.

The chain carries TRBV24-1 and TRBJ1-2; possibly TRBD1 for D (6 bases). The V end was cut by 5 bases, the J end by 4 bases, with 10 bases between. Germline loops: CDR1 KGHDR, CDR2 SFDVKD. The length of the CDR3 is 13 residues. CDR3 nucleotides: TGTGCCACCAGTGGGGGGCCAGCCTATGGCTACACCTTC. This encodes CATSGGPAYGYTF.

J is TRBJ1-3 and V is TRBV6-5; 8 bases align to TRBD1. V trimming: 6 bases; J trimming: 7 bases; junction bases outside the gene matches: 11. Germline CDR1 and CDR2: MNHEY and SVGAGI. CDR3 length: 15 residues. CDR3 in amino acids: CASSWRTGSSNTIYF. CDR3 bases: TGTGCCAGCAGCTGGAGGACAGGGAGTTCGAACACCATATATTTT.

This chain connects TRBV4-1 to TRBJ1-3, with TRBD1 as a possible D gene (5 bases). V was trimmed by 5 bases and J by 1 base, leaving 15 bases between them. Looked up from germline, CDR1 is MGHRA and CDR2 is YSYEKL. This CDR3 is 16 amino acids long. The CDR3 nucleotides are TGCGCCAGCAGCGGTCAGGGTCGAGTGTCTGGAAACACCATATATTTT. This gives the protein CASSGQGRVSGNTIYF.

The gene calls are TRBV6-2 or TRBV6-3 and TRBJ2-7; D is unclear. This CDR3 has 14 residues. Germline V gene lookup returns CDR1 MNHEY and CDR2 SVGEGT. V was cut by 1 base and J by 1 base, with 8 bases left in between. The CDR3 nucleotides read TGTGCCAGCAGTTACTTCGGCGGATCCTACGAGCAGTACTTC. Translation: CASSYFGGSYEQYF.

V and J are TRBV5-1 and TRBJ1-2, with D maybe TRBD1 (6 bases). There are 14 residues in the CDR3. Per the germline V gene, CDR1 is SGHRS and CDR2 is YFSETQ. V was clipped by 4 bases and J by 2 bases, with 12 bases between them. The CDR3: CASSPGQGNYGYTF. CDR3 DNA sequence: TGCGCCAGCAGCCCGGGCCAGGGGAACTATGGCTACACCTTC.

The J gene is TRBJ1-3, the V gene TRBV18, with D uncertain. CDR1 is KGHSH, CDR2 LQKENI, per germline. Trimming stripped 3 bases from V and 0 bases from J, with 3 bases between. CDR3 length: 13 amino acids. The CDR3 is CASSPGSGNTIYF. Here the CDR3 DNA reads TGTGCCAGCTCACCCGGCTCTGGAAACACCATATATTTT.

This chain uses TRBV21-1 with TRBJ2-5; the table's D call of TRBD1 was not tested on the DNA. TRBV21-1 is reported as a pseudogene. The CDR3 runs 17 residues. The CDR3 region has the DNA TGTGCCAGCAGCAAATGGGCACCCGAGCTGGGCCAAGAGACCCAGTACTTC. This sequence encodes CASSKWAPELGQETQYF.

This clone has just one count. This chain links TRBV7-2 with TRBJ1-2; D ambiguous. Per germline, CDR1 SGHTA and CDR2 FQGNSA. The CDR3 length is 17 residues. The germline V and J ends were trimmed by 3 bases and 0 bases, with 17 bases remaining between them. The CDR3 DNA sequence: TGTGCCAGCAGCTTGGTGCGGACTCCTAAAGCTAACTATGGCTACACCTTC. Translation gives CASSLVRTPKANYGYTF.

The V gene is TRBV27, the J gene TRBJ1-1, with D perhaps matching TRBD1 (5 bases). The CDR3 totals 13 residues. Germline V CDR1 and CDR2: MNHEY, SMNVEV (reference sequence). V was pared by 7 bases and J by 8 bases, with 17 bases between. CDR3 residues: CASIPGPGLEAFF. The CDR3 DNA reads as TGTGCCAGCATCCCAGGGCCCGGTCTCGAAGCTTTCTTT.

The chain recombines TRBV10-1 with TRBJ2-3, with 7 positions matching TRBD1. CDR3 length: 14 residues. Germline CDR1 reads WNHNN; CDR2 reads SYGVQD (reference sequence). J lost 3 bases, V lost 5 bases, and 5 bases had no gene match. This CDR3 is CASSPGQPTDTQYF. CDR3 coding DNA: TGCGCCAGCAGTCCGGGACAGCCAACAGATACGCAGTATTTT.

The chain carries TRBV18 and TRBJ1-2; D remains ambiguous. From germline, CDR1 is KGHSH and CDR2 LQKENI. There are 13 residues in the CDR3. The ends were cut back, 2 bases at V and 8 bases at J, with 12 bases in the middle. Written as DNA, the CDR3 is TGTGCCAGCTCACCATCGCCTCCTCAGGGCTACACCTTC. Translating gives CASSPSPPQGYTF.

For this clone: Other DNA sequences within the sample encode an identical CDR3. The chain joins TRBV6-2 or TRBV6-3 to TRBJ1-6; 8 positions match TRBD1. The V gene end was trimmed by 0 bases and the J gene end by 9 bases; junction bases not matched to a gene: 4. Germline V gene sequence: CDR1 MNHEY, CDR2 SVGEGT. This CDR3 is 15 amino acids long. CDR3 DNA sequence: TGTGCCAGCAGTTACTCTAGGACAGGGAGTTCACCCCTCCACTTT. This encodes CASSYSRTGSSPLHF.